These 10 T cell receptor beta chains originate from one sample sequenced in a study of lymphopenia after photon versus proton radiotherapy. Assay used: immunoSEQ multiplex PCR; TCRdb lists only in-frame clones, some missing. The table lists about 30,000 clones, just under 90% of them singletons, with around 50% in the top ten. The material was peripheral blood, obtained from a patient treated with proton-based radiotherapy. The receptors originated from a woman aged 55-70 years with cholangiocarcinoma. Some clones in this sample may be carry-over from other donors' samples.

The rearrangement uses TRBV5-5 and TRBJ2-1; TRBD2 agrees at 11 bases. The CDR3 runs 15 residues. Per germline, CDR1 SGHKS and CDR2 YYEKEE (reference sequence). Trimming took 4 bases from V and 8 from J; bases not matched to a gene: 8. The CDR3 here is CASSLVAGGNDEQFF. CDR3 DNA: TGTGCCAGCAGCCTGGTAGCGGGAGGGAACGATGAGCAGTTCTTC.

This clone has just one count. V and J are TRBV7-8 and TRBJ2-1; D remains ambiguous. Trimming left V 7 bases short and J 0 bases short, with 16 bases between. Per the germline V gene, CDR1 is SGHVS and CDR2 is FQNEAQ. This CDR3 region has 16 residues. CDR3 region: CASTLSAMGSYNEQFF. DNA for the CDR3: TGTGCCAGCACCCTTTCCGCAATGGGCTCCTACAATGAGCAGTTCTTC.

This chain connects TRBV27 to TRBJ2-1; 9 positions agree with TRBD1. The CDR3 loop spans 14 amino acids. Germline CDR1 MNHEY, CDR2 SMNVEV (reference sequence). The V segment lost 7 bases and the J segment 0 bases; nucleotides outside the gene matches: 1. The CDR3 sequence: CASNRGRSYNEQFF. The CDR3 region has the DNA TGTGCCAGCAACAGGGGGCGCTCCTACAATGAGCAGTTCTTC.

The V and J genes are TRBV7-9 and TRBJ2-5; D gene unclear. There are 14 residues in the CDR3. Germline CDR1 SEHNR, CDR2 FQNEAQ (reference sequence). V gave up 5 bases and J gave up 4 bases, with 14 bases separating them. The CDR3 protein is CASSPPRKRETQYF. CDR3 DNA sequence: TGTGCCAGCAGCCCACCCAGGAAACGAGAGACCCAGTACTTC.

The chain has TRBV18 and TRBJ2-1, with 7 bases lining up with TRBD2. Germline V lookup: CDR1 KGHSH, CDR2 LQKENI. Trimming removed 1 base from V and 4 bases from J; junction bases left unmatched: 10. CDR3 length: 17 residues. The CDR3 reads CASSPLPASGDYNEQFF. The CDR3 coding sequence is TGTGCCAGCTCACCACTCCCAGCTAGCGGAGATTACAATGAGCAGTTCTTC.

The chain has TRBV5-1 and TRBJ2-7; 9 bases match TRBD2. In germline, CDR1 is SGHRS, CDR2 YFSETQ. The length of the CDR3 is 12 residues. Trimming cost V 6 bases and J 12 bases; bases outside gene matches: 10. The CDR3 is CASTIAGVKRYF. CDR3 coding DNA: TGCGCCAGCACTATAGCGGGAGTCAAAAGGTACTTC.

Comment on this clone: Other nucleotide sequences from this sample produce the same CDR3. V gene TRBV5-1 combines with J gene TRBJ2-3; D is perhaps TRBD1 or TRBD2 (5 bases each). The CDR3 loop spans 15 amino acids. Trimming pared 2 bases from V and 3 bases from J, leaving 13 bases between. Germline V lookup: CDR1 SGHRS, CDR2 YFSETQ. CDR3 sequence reads: CASSLSGWGTDTQYF. In DNA form, the CDR3 reads TGCGCCAGCAGCTTATCAGGTTGGGGGACAGATACGCAGTATTTT.

The V call is TRBV2, the J call TRBJ2-3, with 9 bases that match TRBD1. The CDR3 extends over 14 amino acids. Germline CDR1 is SNHLY and CDR2 is FYNNEI. Trimming cost V 5 bases and J 6 bases; bases outside gene matches: 6. CDR3: CASSRDRGWDTQYF. The DNA for the CDR3 is TGTGCCAGCAGTCGTGACAGGGGGTGGGATACGCAGTATTTT.

This clone has a single count. The chain links TRBV18 to TRBJ2-1; D not certain. This CDR3 is built from 12 residues. Germline CDR1 KGHSH, CDR2 LQKENI. The V end was cut by 5 bases, the J end by 4 bases, with 6 bases between. CDR3 sequence (DNA): TGTGCCAGCTCAGCAGAGTACAATGAGCAGTTCTTC. The encoded protein is CASSAEYNEQFF.

The chain links TRBV9 to TRBJ2-1, with D unresolved. The germline V gene has CDR1 SGDLS and CDR2 YYNGEE. V lost 0 bases to trimming and J lost 7 bases, with 8 bases between them. This CDR3 comprises 13 residues. This chain's CDR3 is CASSVGNKNEQFF. CDR3 sequence (DNA): TGTGCCAGCAGCGTAGGCAATAAAAATGAGCAGTTCTTC.